This TCR beta chain comes out of a study of PD-1 blockade in classical Hodgkin lymphoma. The study's findings and limits: By C4D1, diversity of CD4+ TCRs had risen significantly, whereas that of CD8+ TCRs had not.

Data came from immunoSEQ multiplex PCR; TCRdb stores just in-frame clones and leaves some out. The sample lists about 43,000 clones; approximately 70% were seen once. CDR1 is LGHNA and CDR2 is YSLEER in the germline V gene. Losses at the gene ends were 4 bases for V and 4 bases for J; bases not matched to a gene: 7. The CDR3 covers 15 residues. A remark on this clone: Its target is not known.

Autologous stem cell transplantation was followed by relapse in every patient, and brentuximab vedotin exposure varied. The sequenced sample was peripheral blood mononuclear cells (PBMCs), obtained before the second cycle of nivolumab. The sequence was obtained from a human donor with classical Hodgkin lymphoma. The chain links TRBV4-3 to TRBJ1-2; 9 nucleotides agree with TRBD1. This chain's CDR3 is CASSPDRGVIYGYTF. CDR3 in DNA: TGCGCCAGCAGCCCCGACAGGGGGGTGATCTATGGCTACACCTTC.